These T cell receptor beta chains were read from a single sample in a study of blood T cells in healthy people across ages. TCRdb reprocessed the 5' RACE reads via MiXCR and lists one record per CDR3 protein. The table includes about a million distinct CDR3 sequences, less than 45% detected once. The specimen sequenced was blood. These receptors were obtained from a man between 18 and 35 years old in good health. CDR3s include the opening cysteine and the closing phenylalanine or tryptophan. D genes are given only for firm matches. Size tells how often a clone was seen (once, few, many) or the class of an expanded clone, and some rows leave it out.

J,V,D,size,CDR3,DNA
TRBJ1-2,TRBV18,-,-,CASSPQKGSRGYTF,TGTGCCAGCTCACCTCAGAAGGGTTCGCGGGGCTACACCTTC
TRBJ2-3,TRBV29-1,-,-,CSVGLRGTDTQYF,TGCAGCGTTGGGCTGCGGGGCACAGATACGCAGTATTTT
TRBJ2-1,TRBV7-7,-,-,CASSLGRPSSYNEQFF,TGTGCCAGCAGCTTAGGACGTCCCAGCTCCTACAATGAGCAGTTCTTC
TRBJ2-5,TRBV4-1,TRBD1,-,CASSLLPQGQETQYF,TGCGCCAGCAGCCTGCTGCCACAGGGGCAAGAGACCCAGTACTTC
TRBJ2-3,TRBV7-2,TRBD1,few,CASSLTGTALMEQYF,TGTGCCAGCAGCTTAACGGGGACAGCCCTTATGGAGCAGTATTTT
TRBJ2-1,TRBV27,-,-,CASSLSDGNEQFF,TGTGCCAGCAGTTTATCGGATGGCAATGAGCAGTTCTTC
TRBJ2-1,TRBV20-1,TRBD2,many,CSAREERGALYNEQFF,TGCAGTGCTAGAGAGGAGCGGGGGGCCCTTTACAATGAGCAGTTCTTC
TRBJ2-1,TRBV5-1,TRBD2,few,CATSYSGGVNEQFF,TGCGCCACCTCCTACAGCGGGGGGGTGAATGAGCAGTTCTTC
TRBJ2-5,TRBV4-1,TRBD2,-,CASSQAPERGTYNEQYF,TGCGCCAGCAGCCAAGCGCCGGAGCGGGGGACCTACAATGAGCAGTACTTC
TRBJ1-2,TRBV2,-,-,CASKRTEMYTFNYGYTF,TGTGCCAGCAAGAGGACGGAGATGTATACCTTTAACTATGGCTACACCTTC
TRBJ1-5,TRBV5-1,-,-,CASSFSGRIDQPQHF,TGCGCCAGCAGCTTCTCAGGTCGGATCGATCAGCCCCAGCATTTT
TRBJ1-4,TRBV6-6,-,-,CASSLQVGYPHEKLFF,TGTGCCAGCAGCCTCCAGGTGGGGTATCCGCATGAAAAACTGTTTTTT
TRBJ2-7,TRBV9,-,-,CASSVGRALLDEQYF,TGTGCCAGCAGCGTAGGACGAGCGCTTTTGGACGAGCAGTACTTC
TRBJ1-1,TRBV29-1,-,-,CSVVDLTEAFF,TGCAGCGTTGTAGACCTCACTGAAGCTTTCTTT
TRBJ1-2,TRBV4-1,-,-,CASSSARVGGYTF,TGCGCCAGCAGCTCGGCCCGGGTGGGAGGCTACACCTTC
TRBJ2-3,TRBV4-1,TRBD2,once,CASSQEASGKGTDTQYF,TGCGCCAGCAGCCAAGAAGCTAGCGGGAAAGGCACAGATACGCAGTATTTT
TRBJ2-5,TRBV20-1,-,few,CSARERETQYF,TGCAGTGCTAGAGAAAGGGAGACCCAGTACTTC
TRBJ2-7,TRBV7-2,TRBD1,few,CASSSQGNSYEQYF,TGTGCCAGCAGCTCACAGGGGAACTCCTACGAGCAGTACTTC
TRBJ1-2,TRBV7-2,-,few,CASSAGPLYGYTF,TGTGCCAGCAGCGCGGGACCGCTCTATGGCTACACCTTC
TRBJ2-2,TRBV24-1,-,-,CATQGRRNTGELFF,TGTGCCACCCAGGGAAGGAGGAACACCGGGGAGCTGTTTTTT
TRBJ1-5,TRBV5-1,TRBD1,-,CASSFDTGEGQPQHF,TGCGCCAGCAGCTTTGACACAGGGGAGGGTCAGCCCCAGCATTTT
TRBJ2-1,TRBV13,TRBD1,-,CASLDRVDNEQFF,TGTGCCTCATTGGACAGGGTGGACAATGAGCAGTTCTTC
TRBJ1-2,TRBV10-3,TRBD1,many,CAINRDRAYGYTF,TGTGCCATCAATAGGGACAGAGCCTATGGCTACACCTTC
TRBJ1-4,TRBV4-2,TRBD1,few,CASSQDYRGTNEKLFF,TGTGCCAGCAGCCAAGATTACAGGGGCACTAATGAAAAACTGTTTTTT
TRBJ1-1,TRBV18,-,-,CASSSGGQWTEAFF,TGTGCCAGCTCTTCCGGGGGCCAGTGGACTGAAGCTTTCTTT
TRBJ1-1,TRBV4-1,-,-,CASSLEPDRMNTETFF,TGCGCCAGCAGCCTCGAACCCGACAGAATGAACACTGAAACTTTCTTT
TRBJ1-2,TRBV6-1,TRBD1,-,CASSEAGTGAILLYGYTF,TGTGCCAGCAGTGAAGCCGGGACAGGGGCAATCCTCCTCTATGGCTACACCTTC
TRBJ1-5,TRBV6-6,TRBD1,-,CASSYPGQGAYNQPQHF,TGTGCCAGCAGTTATCCGGGACAGGGGGCCTACAATCAGCCCCAGCATTTT
TRBJ2-7,TRBV7-2,TRBD2,-,CASSLTGGPGEQYF,TGTGCCAGCAGCTTGACGGGAGGGCCGGGTGAGCAGTACTTC
TRBJ1-2,TRBV20-1,-,-,CSANGGLASYGYTF,TGCAGTGCTAATGGGGGTTTAGCCTCTTATGGCTACACCTTC
TRBJ2-3,TRBV6-2/TRBV6-3,-,-,CASSYSDGPTDTQYF,TGTGCCAGCAGTTACTCGGACGGACCCACAGATACGCAGTATTTT
TRBJ2-3,TRBV4-3,TRBD2,few,CASSHGTSGVTDTQYF,TGCGCCAGCAGCCACGGGACTAGCGGGGTCACAGATACGCAGTATTTT
TRBJ1-2,TRBV20-1,-,few,CSTWGSPGYTF,TGCAGTACCTGGGGCTCCCCTGGCTACACCTTC
TRBJ2-5,TRBV6-2/TRBV6-3,-,-,CATSDRQETQYF,TGTGCCACCTCAGATCGCCAAGAGACCCAGTACTTC
TRBJ1-1,TRBV29-1,-,few,CSVERRGGDTEAFF,TGCAGCGTTGAACGCCGTGGGGGAGACACTGAAGCTTTCTTT
TRBJ2-3,TRBV7-8,-,many,CASSLRIGLTDTQYF,TGTGCCAGCAGCTTGAGGATTGGGCTCACAGATACGCAGTATTTT
TRBJ1-1,TRBV28,TRBD1,few,CASSSTGSGTEAFF,TGTGCCAGCAGTTCGACAGGGTCGGGCACTGAAGCTTTCTTT
TRBJ2-1,TRBV3-1,-,many,CASSQEGRAYNEQFF,TGTGCCAGCAGCCAAGAAGGTCGGGCCTACAATGAGCAGTTCTTC
TRBJ1-5,TRBV7-2,-,few,CASSLELVQPQHF,TGTGCCAGCAGCTTAGAATTGGTTCAGCCCCAGCATTTT
TRBJ1-5,TRBV6-1,-,-,CASSSPPPGNQPQHF,TGTGCCAGCAGCAGTCCACCGCCGGGCAATCAGCCCCAGCATTTT
TRBJ2-7,TRBV24-1,TRBD1,-,CATSDSGRGHHNEQYF,TGTGCCACCAGTGATTCCGGCAGGGGGCATCACAATGAGCAGTACTTC
TRBJ1-2,TRBV20-1,-,-,CSAPAQANYGYTF,TGCAGTGCACCGGCCCAGGCTAACTATGGCTACACCTTC
TRBJ2-5,TRBV12-3/TRBV12-4,-,-,CASSPNAQETQYF,TGTGCCAGCAGTCCAAACGCCCAAGAGACCCAGTACTTC
TRBJ1-6,TRBV25-1,-,-,CASSGESPLHF,TGTGCCAGCAGTGGGGAATCACCCCTCCACTTT
TRBJ1-2,TRBV20-1,-,-,CSARDLFGDLGYGYTF,TGCAGTGCTAGAGATCTATTCGGGGACTTGGGCTATGGCTACACCTTC
TRBJ1-4,TRBV12-3/TRBV12-4,-,many,CASSLTEKLFF,TGTGCCAGCAGTTTAACCGAAAAACTGTTTTTT
TRBJ1-5,TRBV4-1,-,few,CASSPGGGLQPQHF,TGCGCCAGCAGCCCTGGAGGAGGGTTACAGCCCCAGCATTTT
TRBJ1-5,TRBV28,-,-,CASSLVRVSHQPQHF,TGTGCCAGCAGTTTGGTTAGGGTCAGCCACCAGCCCCAGCATTTT
TRBJ1-6,TRBV14,-,-,CASSLSNVGPLFYNSPLHF,TGTGCCAGCAGCCTCTCAAACGTCGGGCCTTTATTCTATAATTCACCCCTCCACTTT
TRBJ2-1,TRBV11-2,TRBD2,many,CASSLGTSARDNEQFF,TGTGCCAGCAGCTTAGGGACTAGCGCCCGGGACAATGAGCAGTTCTTC
TRBJ1-1,TRBV20-1,TRBD1,few,CSARGIGQGEAFF,TGCAGTGCTAGAGGAATAGGACAGGGTGAAGCTTTCTTT
TRBJ1-2,TRBV11-2,-,once,CASSLDGGSFTYGYTF,TGTGCCAGCAGCTTAGATGGGGGATCGTTTACCTATGGCTACACCTTC
TRBJ1-1,TRBV7-2,TRBD1,-,CASSSRQGGHTEAFF,TGTGCCAGCAGCTCGAGACAGGGAGGCCACACTGAAGCTTTCTTT
TRBJ2-3,TRBV4-3,TRBD1,few,CASSQDLRGLASDTQYF,TGCGCCAGCAGCCAAGATTTGAGGGGGCTCGCCTCGGATACGCAGTATTTT
TRBJ1-5,TRBV20-1,TRBD1,-,CSAIRDRGRKQPQHF,TGCAGTGCAATCCGGGACAGGGGGCGAAAACAGCCCCAGCATTTT
TRBJ2-3,TRBV20-1,-,-,CSSRVATDTQYF,TGCAGTTCTAGAGTGGCCACAGATACGCAGTATTTT
TRBJ1-3,TRBV20-1,TRBD1,-,CSALTGASSGNTIYF,TGCAGTGCACTGACAGGGGCTAGCTCTGGAAACACCATATATTTT
TRBJ2-7,TRBV4-3,-,once,CASSQDGRGRDVEQYF,TGCGCCAGCAGCCAAGATGGGAGGGGGAGGGATGTCGAGCAGTACTTC